The TCR beta chain under discussion was sequenced for a study of blood T cell repertoires in COVID-19. Study-wide background: The study drew acute and convalescent COVID-19 samples from the United States, Italy and Spain.

The germline gives CDR1 SGHRS, CDR2 YFSETQ. The CDR3 is made up of 16 amino acids. Trimming removed 4 bases at V and 1 base at J, with 15 bases between. The assay was immunoSEQ multiplex PCR, and TCRdb's table has in-frame clones only and misses some. This sample has about 60,000 clones, with 78% found just once. V usage is TRBV5-1 and J usage is TRBJ1-3; no firm D call. Sequenced: peripheral blood. This receptor was obtained from a human donor in a cohort sampled during active COVID-19. This chain's CDR3 is CASSPDTAYSGNTIYF. The CDR3 region has the DNA TGCGCCAGCAGCCCTGACACCGCCTATTCTGGAAACACCATATATTTT.